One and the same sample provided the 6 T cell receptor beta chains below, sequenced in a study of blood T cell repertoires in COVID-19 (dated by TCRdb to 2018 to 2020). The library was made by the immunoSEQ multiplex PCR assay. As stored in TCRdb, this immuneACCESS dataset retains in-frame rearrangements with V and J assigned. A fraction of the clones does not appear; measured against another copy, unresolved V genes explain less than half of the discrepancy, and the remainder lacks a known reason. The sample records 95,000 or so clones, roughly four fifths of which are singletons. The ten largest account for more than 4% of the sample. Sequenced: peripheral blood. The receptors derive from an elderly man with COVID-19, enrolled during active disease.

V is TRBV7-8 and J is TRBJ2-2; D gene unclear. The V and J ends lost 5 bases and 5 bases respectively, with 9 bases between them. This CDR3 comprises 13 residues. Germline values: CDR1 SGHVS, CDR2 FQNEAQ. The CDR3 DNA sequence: TGTGCCAGCAGCCTTGCCGGGACCGGGGAGCTGTTTTTT. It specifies CASSLAGTGELFF. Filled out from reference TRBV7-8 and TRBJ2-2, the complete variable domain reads GAGVSQSPRYKVAKRGQDVALRCDPISGHVSLFWYQQALGQGPEFLTYFQNEAQLDKSGLPSDRFFAERPEGSVSTLKIQRTQQEDSAVYLCASSLAGTGELFFGEGSRLTVL.

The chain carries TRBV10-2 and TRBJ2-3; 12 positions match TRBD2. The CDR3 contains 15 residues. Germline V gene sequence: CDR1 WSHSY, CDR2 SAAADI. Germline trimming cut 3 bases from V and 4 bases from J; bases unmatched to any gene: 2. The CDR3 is CASSEASGGADTQYF. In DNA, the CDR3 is TGCGCCAGCAGTGAAGCTAGCGGGGGGGCAGATACGCAGTATTTT.

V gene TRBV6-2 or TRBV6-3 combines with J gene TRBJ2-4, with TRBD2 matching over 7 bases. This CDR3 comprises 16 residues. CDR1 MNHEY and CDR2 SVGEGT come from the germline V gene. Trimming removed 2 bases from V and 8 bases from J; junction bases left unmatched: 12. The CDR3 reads CASSYAAASGYYIQYF. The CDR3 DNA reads TGTGCCAGCAGTTACGCGGCGGCTAGCGGTTACTACATTCAGTACTTC.

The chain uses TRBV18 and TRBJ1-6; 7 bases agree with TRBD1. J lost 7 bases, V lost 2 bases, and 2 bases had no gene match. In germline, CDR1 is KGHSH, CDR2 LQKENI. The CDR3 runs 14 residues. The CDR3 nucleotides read TGTGCCAGCTCACCATCACAGGGGAATTCACCCCTCCACTTT. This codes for CASSPSQGNSPLHF.

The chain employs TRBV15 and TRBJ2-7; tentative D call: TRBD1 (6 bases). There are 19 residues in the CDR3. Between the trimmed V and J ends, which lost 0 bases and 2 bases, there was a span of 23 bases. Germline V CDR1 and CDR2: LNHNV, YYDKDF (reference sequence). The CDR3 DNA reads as TGTGCCACCAGCAGAGATGGGGGCCTTAAAGGACAACGAGCCTACGAGCAGTACTTC. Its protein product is CATSRDGGLKGQRAYEQYF.

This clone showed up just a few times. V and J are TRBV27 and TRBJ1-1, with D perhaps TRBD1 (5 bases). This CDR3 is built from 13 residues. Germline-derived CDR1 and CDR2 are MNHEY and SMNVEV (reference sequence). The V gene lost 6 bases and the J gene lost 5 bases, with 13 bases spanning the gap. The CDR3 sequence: CASRGLSLTEAFF. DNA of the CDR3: TGTGCCAGCAGGGGGCTTAGCTTAACTGAAGCTTTCTTT.